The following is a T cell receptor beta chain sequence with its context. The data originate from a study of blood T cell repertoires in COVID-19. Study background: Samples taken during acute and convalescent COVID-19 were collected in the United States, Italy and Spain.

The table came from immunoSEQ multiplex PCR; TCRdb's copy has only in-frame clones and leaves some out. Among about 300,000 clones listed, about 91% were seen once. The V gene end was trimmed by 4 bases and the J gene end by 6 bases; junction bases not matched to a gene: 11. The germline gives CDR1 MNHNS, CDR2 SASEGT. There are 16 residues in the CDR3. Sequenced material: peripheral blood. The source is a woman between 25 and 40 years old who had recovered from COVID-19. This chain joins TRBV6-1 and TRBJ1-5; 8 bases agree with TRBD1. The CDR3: CASSGGPGGAVQPQHF. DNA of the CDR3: TGTGCCAGCAGTGGGGGACCAGGGGGCGCGGTTCAGCCCCAGCATTTT.